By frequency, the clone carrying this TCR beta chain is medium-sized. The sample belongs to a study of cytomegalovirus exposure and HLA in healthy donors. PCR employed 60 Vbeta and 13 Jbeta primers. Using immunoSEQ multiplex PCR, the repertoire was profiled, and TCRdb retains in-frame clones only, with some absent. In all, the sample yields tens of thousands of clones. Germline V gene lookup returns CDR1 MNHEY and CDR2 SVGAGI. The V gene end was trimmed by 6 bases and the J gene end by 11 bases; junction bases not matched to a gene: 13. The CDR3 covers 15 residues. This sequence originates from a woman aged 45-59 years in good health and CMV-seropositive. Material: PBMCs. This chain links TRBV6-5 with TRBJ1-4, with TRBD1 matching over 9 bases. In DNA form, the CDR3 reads TGTGCCAGCAGCCCCCTCGCGGGGACAGGGTACAAACTGTTTTTT. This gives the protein CASSPLAGTGYKLFF.